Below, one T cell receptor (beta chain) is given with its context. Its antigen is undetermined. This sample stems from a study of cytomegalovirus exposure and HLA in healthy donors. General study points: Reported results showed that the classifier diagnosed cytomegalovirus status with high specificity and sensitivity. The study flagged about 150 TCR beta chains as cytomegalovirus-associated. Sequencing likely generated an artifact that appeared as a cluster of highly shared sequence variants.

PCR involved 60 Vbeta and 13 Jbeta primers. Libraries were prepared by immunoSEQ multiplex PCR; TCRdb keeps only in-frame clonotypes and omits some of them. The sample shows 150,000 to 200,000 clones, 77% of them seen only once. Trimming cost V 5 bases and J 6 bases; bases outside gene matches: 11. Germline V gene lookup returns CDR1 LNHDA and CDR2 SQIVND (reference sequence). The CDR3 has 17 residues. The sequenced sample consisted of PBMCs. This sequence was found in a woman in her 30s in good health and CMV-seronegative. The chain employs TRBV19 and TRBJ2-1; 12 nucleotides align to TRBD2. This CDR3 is CASSPTGRTSGTNEQFF. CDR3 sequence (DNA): TGTGCCAGTAGTCCCACGGGACGGACTAGCGGGACCAATGAGCAGTTCTTC.